The 15 T cell receptor beta chains below all came from one sample that was sequenced in a study of T cell responses to AZD1222 COVID-19 vaccine. Assay used: immunoSEQ multiplex PCR; TCRdb lists only in-frame clones, some missing. The sample has about 150,000 clones, 80% to 95% seen once; the top ten hold less than 1.5%. The sample in question was peripheral blood, obtained 28 days after the second AZD1222 dose. The receptors come from an adult who received the AZD1222 COVID-19 vaccine.

The chain joins TRBV12-3 or TRBV12-4 to TRBJ2-4; D call uncertain. The CDR3 is 11 residues long. V lost 6 bases and J 7 bases, leaving 7 bases between the germline ends. The CDR3 sequence: CASRGTNIQYF. CDR3 nucleotides: TGTGCCAGCAGGGGAACGAACATTCAGTACTTC.

This chain uses TRBV11-2 with TRBJ1-2, with 7 nucleotides matching TRBD1. This CDR3 is 13 amino acids long. The V and J ends lost 5 bases and 4 bases, in that order; junction bases with no gene match: 4. Germline CDR1 is SGHAT and CDR2 is FQNNGV. Written as DNA, the CDR3 is TGTGCCAGCAGCCAGGGGGTGGTCTATGGCTACACCTTC. Its protein product is CASSQGVVYGYTF.

This clone came up a few times. This sequence joins TRBV7-9 and TRBJ2-3; no clear D gene. Per the germline V gene, CDR1 is SEHNR and CDR2 is FQNEAQ (reference sequence). The CDR3 runs 13 residues. V lost 1 base and J lost 8, with 10 bases in between. The CDR3 DNA reads as TGTGCCAGCAGCTTAGGAGGCCCCGCTACGCAGTATTTT. Encoded protein: CASSLGGPATQYF.

This clone was counted many times. The chain carries TRBV2 and TRBJ1-5; possible D gene TRBD1, 5 bases. The CDR3 extends over 14 amino acids. The germline V and J ends were trimmed by 6 bases and 4 bases, with 13 bases remaining between them. Germline values: CDR1 SNHLY, CDR2 FYNNEI. This chain's CDR3 is CASSAGTANQPQHF. CDR3 coding DNA: TGTGCCAGCAGCGCCGGGACCGCTAATCAGCCCCAGCATTTT.

This clone appeared once. CDR3 residues: CASSWTGDTEAFF. In nucleotides, the CDR3 is TGTGCCAGCAGCTGGACAGGGGACACTGAAGCTTTCTTT. V and J are TRBV12-3 or TRBV12-4 and TRBJ1-1; 9 bases fit TRBD1. The ends lost 6 bases at V and 3 bases at J; junction bases unmatched: 2. This CDR3 is built from 13 residues.

DNA of the CDR3: TGTGCCAGCAGTTTTTCCCCCCCCCGGGACAGGGGATCCGGAAACACCATATATTTT. Translating it yields CASSFSPPRDRGSGNTIYF. The rearrangement joins TRBV11-3 to TRBJ1-3, with 10 bases that match TRBD1. Germline values: CDR1 SGHNT, CDR2 YENEEA. The CDR3 is 19 residues long. V lost 6 bases and J lost 4; bases outside the gene matches: 18. The whole variable domain, filled in from reference TRBV11-3 and TRBJ1-3, reads EAGVVQSPRYKIIEKKQPVAFWCNPISGHNTLYWYLQNLGQGPELLIRYENEEAVDDSQLPKDRFSAERLKGVDSTLKIQPAELGDSAVYLCASSFSPPRDRGSGNTIYFGEGSWLTVV.

V is TRBV18 and J is TRBJ2-5, with 7 bases identical to TRBD1. CDR3 size: 15 residues. V was pared by 1 base and J by 3 bases, with 5 bases of the junction left unmatched. Germline CDR1 reads KGHSH; CDR2 reads LQKENI. The chain's CDR3 is CASSPRTGAEETQYF. Written as DNA, the CDR3 is TGTGCCAGCTCACCACGGACAGGAGCCGAAGAGACCCAGTACTTC.

V is TRBV27 and J is TRBJ2-1; 8 bases match TRBD1. V lost 6 bases and J lost 2; bases outside the gene matches: 6. Germline V lookup: CDR1 MNHEY, CDR2 SMNVEV (reference sequence). The CDR3 length is 15 residues. The CDR3 DNA follows: TGTGCCAGCAGCCTGGACAGGGCAACCTACAATGAGCAGTTCTTC. Translating gives CASSLDRATYNEQFF.

The rearrangement uses TRBV5-3 and TRBJ2-7, with 8 bases matching TRBD1. Being an ORF, TRBV5-3 has a function that is uncertain. The CDR3 loop spans 13 amino acids. V was pared by 5 bases and J by 4 bases, with 5 bases of the junction left unmatched. CDR3 coding DNA: TGTGCCAGAAGGATGGGACAGGTATACGAGCAGTACTTC. This translates into CARRMGQVYEQYF.

Of note for this clone: The same CDR3 arises from other DNA sequences in this sample as well. This chain joins TRBV9 and TRBJ2-7; 8 bases align to TRBD1. The V segment lost 2 bases and the J segment 2 bases; nucleotides outside the gene matches: 3. The length of the CDR3 is 14 residues. The germline CDR1 and CDR2 sequences are SGDLS and YYNGEE. CDR3 region: CASSVGTGTYEQYF. Here the CDR3 DNA reads TGTGCCAGCAGCGTTGGGACAGGAACCTACGAGCAGTACTTC. The full variable domain, with the rest looked up from reference TRBV9 and TRBJ2-7, is DSGVTQTPKHLITATGQRVTLRCSPRSGDLSVYWYQQSLDQGLQFLIQYYNGEERAKGNILERFSAQQFPDLHSELNLSSLELGDSALYFCASSVGTGTYEQYFGPGTRLTVT.

The chain recombines TRBV5-1 with TRBJ1-6; the D gene is possibly TRBD1 (6 bases). This CDR3 spans 15 amino acids. CDR1 is SGHRS, CDR2 YFSETQ, per germline. The V end lost 0 bases, the J end lost 7 bases, and 11 bases lay between the germline ends. The CDR3 DNA sequence: TGCGCCAGCAGCTTGGAGGGGGAACGGAATTCACCCCTCCACTTT. Translated: CASSLEGERNSPLHF.

The V call is TRBV9, the J call TRBJ2-7; D gene uncertain. V lost 4 bases, J lost 6 bases, and 11 bases lay in between. There are 12 residues in the CDR3. Per germline, CDR1 SGDLS and CDR2 YYNGEE. CDR3 nucleotides: TGTGCCAGCAGCCCCCACCCCTCCGAGCAGTACTTC. Residues: CASSPHPSEQYF.

Worth noting for this clone: Other nucleotide sequences in the sample specify the same CDR3. J is TRBJ2-7 and V is TRBV6-5; D is possibly TRBD1 (6 bases). Germline V CDR1 and CDR2: MNHEY, SVGAGI. CDR3 length: 15 residues. V lost 0 bases and J lost 3, with 12 bases in between. The CDR3 spells CASSYSPQGGYEQYF. CDR3 bases: TGTGCCAGCAGTTACTCCCCACAAGGGGGCTACGAGCAGTACTTC.

This sequence joins TRBV28 and TRBJ2-5, with 10 bases lining up with TRBD2. The ends lost 9 bases at V and 4 bases at J; junction bases unmatched: 8. The CDR3 has 14 amino acids. CDR1 is MDHEN and CDR2 is SYDVKM in the germline V gene. The CDR3 loop reads CASTRLAGLETQYF. The CDR3 region has the DNA TGTGCCAGTACGAGACTAGCGGGCCTAGAGACCCAGTACTTC.

This chain joins TRBV3-1 (or the pseudogene TRBV3-2) and TRBJ2-2; D is ambiguous. This CDR3 comprises 11 residues. Germline CDR1 LGHDT, CDR2 YNNKEL (reference sequence). The V end lost 5 bases, the J end lost 2 bases, and 0 bases lay between the germline ends. CDR3 DNA: TGTGCCAGCAGCAACACCGGGGAGCTGTTTTTT. Amino acids: CASSNTGELFF.